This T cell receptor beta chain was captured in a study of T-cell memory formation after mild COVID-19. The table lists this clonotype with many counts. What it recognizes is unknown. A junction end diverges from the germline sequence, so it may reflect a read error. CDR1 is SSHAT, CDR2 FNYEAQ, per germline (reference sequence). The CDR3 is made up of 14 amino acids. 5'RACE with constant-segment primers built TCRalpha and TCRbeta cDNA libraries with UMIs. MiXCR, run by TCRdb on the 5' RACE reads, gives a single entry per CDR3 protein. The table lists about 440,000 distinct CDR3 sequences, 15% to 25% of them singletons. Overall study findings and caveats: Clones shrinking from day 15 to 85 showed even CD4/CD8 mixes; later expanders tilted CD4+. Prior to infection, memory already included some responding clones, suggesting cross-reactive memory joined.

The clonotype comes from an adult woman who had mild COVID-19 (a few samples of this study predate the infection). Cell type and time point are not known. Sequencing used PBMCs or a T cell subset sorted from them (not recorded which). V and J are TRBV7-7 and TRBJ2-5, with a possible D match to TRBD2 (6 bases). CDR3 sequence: CASSLAAKQETQYF. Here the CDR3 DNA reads TGTGCTAGCAGCTTAGCGGCAAAGCAAGAGACCCAGTACTTC.